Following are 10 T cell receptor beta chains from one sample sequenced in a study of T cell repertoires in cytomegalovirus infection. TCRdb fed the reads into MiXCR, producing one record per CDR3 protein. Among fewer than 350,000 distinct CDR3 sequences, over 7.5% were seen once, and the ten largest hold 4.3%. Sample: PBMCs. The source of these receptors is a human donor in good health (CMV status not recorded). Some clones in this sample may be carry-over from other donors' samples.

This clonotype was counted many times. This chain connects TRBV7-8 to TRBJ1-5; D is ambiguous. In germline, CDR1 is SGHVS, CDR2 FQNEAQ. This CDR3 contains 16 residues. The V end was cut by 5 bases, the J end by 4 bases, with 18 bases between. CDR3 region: CASSPLALRANQPQHF. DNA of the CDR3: TGTGCCAGCAGCCCACTAGCTTTGAGAGCTAATCAGCCCCAGCATTTT.

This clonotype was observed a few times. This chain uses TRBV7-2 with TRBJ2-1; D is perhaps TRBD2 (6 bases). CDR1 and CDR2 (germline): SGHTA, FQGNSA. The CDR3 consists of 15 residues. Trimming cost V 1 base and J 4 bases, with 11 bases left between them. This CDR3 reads CASSLGGERYNEQFF. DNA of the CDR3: TGTGCCAGCAGCTTAGGGGGGGAAAGGTACAATGAGCAGTTCTTC.

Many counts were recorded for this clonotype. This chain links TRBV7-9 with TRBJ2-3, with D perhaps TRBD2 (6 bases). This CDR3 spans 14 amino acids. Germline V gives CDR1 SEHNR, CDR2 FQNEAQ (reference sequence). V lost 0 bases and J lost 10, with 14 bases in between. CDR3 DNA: TGTGCCAGCAGCTTAGCGACCCCAGGAGGGGCGCAGTATTTT. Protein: CASSLATPGGAQYF.

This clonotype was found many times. This chain's CDR3 is CASSPRRGGRGQPQHF. The CDR3 nucleotides are TGTGCCAGCAGCCCGAGACGAGGGGGTCGGGGTCAGCCCCAGCATTTT. The V call is TRBV7-2, the J call TRBJ1-5, with a possible D match to TRBD1 (6 bases). V dropped 5 bases and J dropped 6 bases, with 20 bases sitting between them. The CDR3 runs 16 residues. In germline, CDR1 is SGHTA, CDR2 FQGNSA.

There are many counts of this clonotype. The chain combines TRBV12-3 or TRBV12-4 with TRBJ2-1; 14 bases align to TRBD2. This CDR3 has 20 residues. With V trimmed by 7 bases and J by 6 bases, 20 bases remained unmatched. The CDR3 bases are TGTGCCAGCACCAACACTCCGCCGGGACTAGCGGGAGTCGGGCCCAATGAGCAGTTCTTC. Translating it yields CASTNTPPGLAGVGPNEQFF.

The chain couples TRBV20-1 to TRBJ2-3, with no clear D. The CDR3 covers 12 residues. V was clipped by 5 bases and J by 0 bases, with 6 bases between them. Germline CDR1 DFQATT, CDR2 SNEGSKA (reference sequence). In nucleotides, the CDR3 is TGCAGTGCTCGCCGTAGCACAGATACGCAGTATTTT. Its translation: CSARRSTDTQYF.

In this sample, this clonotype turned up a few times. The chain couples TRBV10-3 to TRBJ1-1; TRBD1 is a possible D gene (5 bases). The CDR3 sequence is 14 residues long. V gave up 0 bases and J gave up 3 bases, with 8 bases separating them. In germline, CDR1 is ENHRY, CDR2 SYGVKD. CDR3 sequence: CAISESGGDTEAFF. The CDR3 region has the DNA TGTGCCATCAGTGAGTCCGGGGGGGACACTGAAGCTTTCTTT.

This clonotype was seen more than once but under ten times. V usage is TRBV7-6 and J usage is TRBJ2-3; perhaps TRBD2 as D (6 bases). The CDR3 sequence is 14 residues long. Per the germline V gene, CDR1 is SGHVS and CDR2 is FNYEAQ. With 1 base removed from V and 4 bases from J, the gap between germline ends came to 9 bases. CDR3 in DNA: TGTGCCAGCAGCTTAGTAACGGGGGCAGATACGCAGTATTTT. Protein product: CASSLVTGADTQYF.

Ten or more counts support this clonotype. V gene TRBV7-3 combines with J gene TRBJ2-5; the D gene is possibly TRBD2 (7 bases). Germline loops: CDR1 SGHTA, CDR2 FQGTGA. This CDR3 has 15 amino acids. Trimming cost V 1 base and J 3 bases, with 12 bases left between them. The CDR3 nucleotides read TGTGCCAGCAGCTTAAAGGGGGGGCCGGAAGAGACCCAGTACTTC. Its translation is CASSLKGGPEETQYF.

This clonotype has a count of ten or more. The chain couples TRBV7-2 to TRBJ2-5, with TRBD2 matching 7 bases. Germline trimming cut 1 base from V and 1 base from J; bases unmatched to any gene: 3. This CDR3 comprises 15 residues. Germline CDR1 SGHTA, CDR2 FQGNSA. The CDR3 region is CASSLVAGLQETQYF. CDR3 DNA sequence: TGTGCCAGCAGCTTAGTAGCGGGCCTCCAAGAGACCCAGTACTTC.